This entry lists 27 T cell receptor beta chains sequenced from one sample in a study of memory CD4+ T cells and cytomegalovirus serostatus. This table comes from immunoSEQ multiplex PCR, and its TCRdb copy is limited to in-frame clones, with some not included. The repertoire has about 48,000 clones, around 80% of them found once; the top ten carry 0.6% to 0.95%. Single viable CD3+CD4+CD8-CD45RO+ cells were sorted as the memory CD4+ T cells. The sample was memory CD4+ T cells from blood. These receptor sequences come from an adult in good health and CMV-seronegative.

The rearrangement uses TRBV6-6 and TRBJ2-3; D possibly matches TRBD1 or TRBD2 (5 bases each). CDR1 is MNHNY and CDR2 is SVGAGI in the germline V gene (reference sequence). V lost 5 bases and J lost 3, with 9 bases in between. The CDR3 loop spans 13 amino acids. The CDR3 reads CASSPGPTDTQYF. The CDR3 bases are TGTGCCAGCAGTCCGGGACCAACAGATACGCAGTATTTT.

This clone was observed a handful of times. The rearrangement joins TRBV7-8 to TRBJ2-3, with TRBD2 as a possible D gene (6 bases). This CDR3 has 14 residues. The germline V gene encodes CDR1 SGHVS and CDR2 FQNEAQ. V lost 8 bases and J 0 bases, leaving 12 bases between the germline ends. CDR3 protein: CASSTGTSTDTQYF. As DNA, the CDR3 is TGTGCCAGCTCCACCGGGACTAGCACAGATACGCAGTATTTT.

This chain joins TRBV6-5 and TRBJ1-1, with D possibly being TRBD1 (5 bases). V was pared by 6 bases and J by 6 bases, with 14 bases between. CDR3 length: 13 amino acids. Germline-derived CDR1 and CDR2 are MNHEY and SVGAGI. The CDR3 sequence: CASSLGPRAEAFF. The DNA of the CDR3 is TGTGCCAGCAGCCTTGGGCCCAGGGCTGAAGCTTTCTTT.

This chain connects TRBV4-1 to TRBJ1-4; D possibly corresponds to TRBD1 (6 bases). The CDR3 is 14 amino acids. Trimming left V 0 bases short and J 11 bases short, with 13 bases between. Germline CDR1 and CDR2: MGHRA and YSYEKL. CDR3 bases: TGCGCCAGCAGCCAAGACCTAGACGGACAGAAACTGTTTTTT. It translates to CASSQDLDGQKLFF.

As to this clone: A much larger clone lies one base from this, so it may be a read error. Here the CDR3 DNA reads TGCACCAGCAGCCAAGATCGGACATTATCCTCCGGGGAGCTGTTTTTT. Translation gives CTSSQDRTLSSGELFF. V gene TRBV4-1 combines with J gene TRBJ2-2; a weak D match, TRBD1 (5 bases). The germline gives CDR1 MGHRA, CDR2 YSYEKL. The CDR3 length is 16 residues.

The chain uses TRBV18 and TRBJ1-3; D remains unclear. With 2 bases removed from V and 4 bases from J, the gap between germline ends came to 15 bases. Per the germline V gene, CDR1 is KGHSH and CDR2 is LQKENI. The CDR3 runs to 16 residues. The CDR3 DNA is TGTGCCAGCTCACCAAAAACGCTCTTGGAAGGAAACACCATATATTTT. Translation: CASSPKTLLEGNTIYF.

This clone has just a few counts. The gene calls are TRBV2 and TRBJ2-5, with 7 bases lining up with TRBD1. The CDR3 contains 14 residues. With V trimmed by 4 bases and J by 2 bases, 4 bases remained unmatched. Germline values: CDR1 SNHLY, CDR2 FYNNEI. CDR3 coding DNA: TGTGCCAGCAGTGTCGGGACAGCACAAGAGACCCAGTACTTC. This gives the protein CASSVGTAQETQYF. The full variable domain, rest sourced from reference TRBV2 and TRBJ2-5, is EPEVTQTPSHQVTQMGQEVILRCVPISNHLYFYWYRQILGQKVEFLVSFYNNEISEKSEIFDDQFSVERPDGSNFTLKIRSTKLEDSAMYFCASSVGTAQETQYFGPGTRLLVL.

The V call is TRBV5-1, the J call TRBJ1-1; D ambiguous. Germline V lookup: CDR1 SGHRS, CDR2 YFSETQ. V lost 4 bases, J lost 0 bases, and 10 bases lay in between. This CDR3 comprises 14 residues. The CDR3 loop reads CASSPQRMNTEAFF. The DNA of the CDR3 is TGCGCCAGCAGCCCCCAGCGCATGAACACTGAAGCTTTCTTT.

The rearrangement uses TRBV11-2 and TRBJ2-7, with TRBD1 matching over 8 bases. Trimming removed 5 bases from V and 2 bases from J; junction bases left unmatched: 5. There are 14 residues in the CDR3. Germline CDR1 SGHAT, CDR2 FQNNGV. The CDR3 DNA reads as TGTGCCAGCAGCGCCCGACAGGGGCCCTACGAGCAGTACTTC. As protein: CASSARQGPYEQYF.

The chain links TRBV6-6 to TRBJ2-5; D not resolved. Looked up from germline, CDR1 is MNHNY and CDR2 is SVGAGI (reference sequence). V shed 6 bases and J shed 2 bases, with 13 bases lying between them. This CDR3 is 14 amino acids long. CDR3 loop: CASSPGRTQETQYF. The CDR3 region has the DNA TGTGCCAGCAGCCCCGGACGTACTCAAGAGACCCAGTACTTC.

The chain links TRBV4-1 to TRBJ2-3, with a tentative D call TRBD2 (5 bases). Trimming took off 3 bases at V and 4 bases at J, with 23 bases between the two ends. Germline loops: CDR1 MGHRA, CDR2 YSYEKL. The CDR3 length is 18 residues. The CDR3 loop reads CASSQAPRTDSDSDTQYF. CDR3 DNA: TGCGCCAGCAGCCAGGCTCCCCGGACCGACTCGGACTCAGATACGCAGTATTTT.

The CDR3 sequence is CASGSFYSNQPQHF. The CDR3 region has the DNA TGTGCCAGCGGGAGTTTTTATAGCAATCAGCCCCAGCATTTT. The rearrangement joins TRBV27 to TRBJ1-5; D is ambiguous. The CDR3 runs 14 residues. Looked up from germline, CDR1 is MNHEY and CDR2 is SMNVEV (reference sequence). Trimming shortened V by 8 bases and J by 0 bases, and 11 bases separated the two germline ends.

This clone has a handful of counts. The V gene is TRBV10-2, the J gene TRBJ2-7; 7 bases match TRBD2. CDR1 and CDR2 (germline): WSHSY, SAAADI. After removal of 7 bases from V and 0 bases from J, the junction contained 6 bases not matched to a gene. This CDR3 has 14 amino acids. The CDR3 reads CASIRGGSSYEQYF. The DNA of the CDR3 is TGCGCCAGCATACGGGGAGGGAGCTCCTACGAGCAGTACTTC.

The chain carries TRBV7-9 and TRBJ2-7; 9 bases are shared with TRBD1. The V gene's germline CDR1 is SEHNR and CDR2 FQNEAQ (reference sequence). With V trimmed by 5 bases and J by 5 bases, 7 bases remained unmatched. The CDR3 covers 14 residues. The CDR3 DNA is TGTGCCAGCAGCGCCGGGACAGGGCGCGACGAGCAGTACTTC. Its translation: CASSAGTGRDEQYF.

The J gene is TRBJ2-7, the V gene TRBV7-2, with a possible D match to TRBD1 (6 bases). In germline, CDR1 is SGHTA, CDR2 FQGNSA. This CDR3 spans 15 amino acids. Trimming pared 7 bases from V and 4 bases from J, leaving 20 bases between. CDR3 amino acids: CASTLTDSPRYEQYF. The CDR3 DNA sequence: TGTGCCAGCACCCTTACGGACAGCCCTCGATACGAGCAGTACTTC. Together with reference TRBV7-2 and TRBJ2-7, the CDR3 gives the full variable domain: GAGVSQSPSNKVTEKGKDVELRCDPISGHTALYWYRQSLGQGLEFLIYFQGNSAPDKSGLPSDRFSAERTGGSVSTLTIQRTQQEDSAVYLCASTLTDSPRYEQYFGPGTRLTVT.

This clone appeared a few times. Additional DNA sequences in this sample encode the identical CDR3. The chain joins TRBV5-1 to TRBJ2-5; tentatively, D is TRBD2 (6 bases). There are 14 residues in the CDR3. Germline V gene lookup returns CDR1 SGHRS and CDR2 YFSETQ. V was pared by 1 base and J by 3 bases, with 10 bases between. The CDR3: CASSLSGGKETQYF. CDR3 nucleotides: TGCGCCAGCAGCTTGTCAGGCGGGAAAGAGACCCAGTACTTC. The full variable domain, rest sourced from reference TRBV5-1 and TRBJ2-5, is KAGVTQTPRYLIKTRGQQVTLSCSPISGHRSVSWYQQTPGQGLQFLFEYFSETQRNKGNFPGRFSGRQFSNSRSEMNVSTLELGDSALYLCASSLSGGKETQYFGPGTRLLVL.

The chain links TRBV7-2 to TRBJ2-4; 8 positions match TRBD2. The CDR3 covers 13 residues. The germline CDR1 and CDR2 sequences are SGHTA and FQGNSA. Germline trimming cut 2 bases from V and 8 bases from J; bases unmatched to any gene: 2. CDR3 protein: CASSLRRGDIQYF. CDR3 coding DNA: TGTGCCAGCAGCTTACGGCGGGGGGACATTCAGTACTTC.

In DNA form, the CDR3 reads TGTGCCATCAGGGCTGCCGAACAGACCGGGGAGCTGTTTTTT. The encoded protein is CAIRAAEQTGELFF. The chain recombines TRBV10-3 with TRBJ2-2, with D unclear. The CDR3 is 14 residues long. The germline V gene has CDR1 ENHRY and CDR2 SYGVKD. The V and J ends lost 6 bases and 5 bases respectively, with 13 bases between them.

The V gene is TRBV6-5, the J gene TRBJ2-3; 13 bases align to TRBD2. CDR3 size: 16 residues. Trimming cost V 6 bases and J 6 bases; bases outside gene matches: 9. Germline-derived CDR1 and CDR2 are MNHEY and SVGAGI. The CDR3 DNA reads as TGTGCCAGCAGCTACGGGGGGACTAGCGGGAAGGATACGCAGTATTTT. This codes for CASSYGGTSGKDTQYF.

The V call is TRBV7-6, the J call TRBJ1-2; 11 bases agree with TRBD1. The CDR3 runs 15 residues. V lost 5 bases, J lost 4 bases, and 6 bases stayed unmatched. Germline CDR1 is SGHVS and CDR2 is FNYEAQ. CDR3 bases: TGTGCCAGCAGCCCCGGGACAGGGGGGCCCTATGGCTACACCTTC. Translated: CASSPGTGGPYGYTF.

The chain joins TRBV19 to TRBJ2-2, with 11 bases aligning to TRBD2. V shed 8 bases, J shed 6 bases, and the junction held 5 bases outside the gene matches. The CDR3 has 14 residues. CDR1 is LNHDA and CDR2 is SQIVND in the germline V gene (reference sequence). This CDR3 is CASGSGGASGELFF. CDR3 in DNA: TGTGCCAGTGGTAGCGGGGGGGCTTCCGGGGAGCTGTTTTTT.

This clone was observed once. The CDR3 coding sequence is TGTGCCTGGAGTCGCGATTCTAATCAGCCCCAGCATTTT. Amino acid sequence: CAWSRDSNQPQHF. The genes are TRBV30 and TRBJ1-5; no firm D call. Germline assignment: CDR1 GTSNPN and CDR2 SVGIG (reference sequence). The CDR3 has 13 amino acids. Trimming took off 2 bases at V and 4 bases at J, with 9 bases between the two ends.

This clone was seen just once. The rearrangement uses TRBV5-1 and TRBJ2-2; the match to TRBD2 covers 11 bases. J gave up 6 bases and V 0 bases, and 10 bases lay outside the gene matches. Germline V gives CDR1 SGHRS, CDR2 YFSETQ. This CDR3 spans 18 amino acids. In DNA, the CDR3 is TGCGCCAGCAGCTTGGCAACTAGCGGGAGAATGAGGGCCGGGGAGCTGTTTTTT. Translating gives CASSLATSGRMRAGELFF.

The CDR3 DNA is TGTGCCAGCAGTCCGAGGGGACAGGGGAACACTGAAGCTTTCTTT. Its translation: CASSPRGQGNTEAFF. This chain connects TRBV27 to TRBJ1-1; 9 bases match TRBD1. Germline lookup yields CDR1 MNHEY and CDR2 SMNVEV (reference sequence). The V gene end was trimmed by 5 bases and the J gene end by 1 base; junction bases not matched to a gene: 5. The CDR3 covers 15 residues.

J is TRBJ2-7 and V is TRBV6-6; 8 bases align to TRBD2. The V gene's germline CDR1 is MNHNY and CDR2 SVGAGI (reference sequence). The V and J ends lost 4 bases and 3 bases, in that order; junction bases with no gene match: 5. The CDR3 is made up of 14 amino acids. The CDR3 bases are TGTGCCAGCAGTTCCGGGACTAGGAGCTACGAGCAGTACTTC. This gives the protein CASSSGTRSYEQYF.

This sequence joins TRBV7-2 and TRBJ2-3, with 7 nucleotides matching TRBD2. After removal of 6 bases from V and 0 bases from J, the junction contained 9 bases not matched to a gene. The CDR3 has 16 amino acids. Germline V gene lookup returns CDR1 SGHTA and CDR2 FQGNSA. The CDR3 DNA reads as TGTGCCAGCAGTCTCAACCTAGCGGCTAGCACAGATACGCAGTATTTT. This translates into CASSLNLAASTDTQYF. The variable domain in full, with the rest retrieved from reference TRBV7-2 and TRBJ2-3, is GAGVSQSPSNKVTEKGKDVELRCDPISGHTALYWYRQSLGQGLEFLIYFQGNSAPDKSGLPSDRFSAERTGGSVSTLTIQRTQQEDSAVYLCASSLNLAASTDTQYFGPGTRLTVL.

The J gene is TRBJ2-3, the V gene TRBV28; 10 nucleotides match TRBD2. The CDR3 has 16 amino acids. Losses at the gene ends were 5 bases for V and 0 bases for J; bases not matched to a gene: 5. Germline CDR1 MDHEN, CDR2 SYDVKM. The CDR3 protein is CASSPTSGASTDTQYF. The CDR3, as DNA: TGTGCCAGCAGTCCAACTAGCGGGGCTAGCACAGATACGCAGTATTTT. Based on the CDR3 plus reference TRBV28 and TRBJ2-3, the full variable domain is DVKVTQSSRYLVKRTGEKVFLECVQDMDHENMFWYRQDPGLGLRLIYFSYDVKMKEKGDIPEGYSVSREKKERFSLILESASTNQTSMYLCASSPTSGASTDTQYFGPGTRLTVL.